These 25 T cell receptor beta chains came from one sample sequenced in a study of T-cell reconstitution after alpha-beta-depleted transplantation in children. Unique molecular identifiers were built into the TCRbeta library. TCRdb re-analysed the PCR reads in MiXCR, keeping a single row per CDR3 protein. Found here are about 240,000 distinct CDR3 sequences, about a quarter of them singletons; the top ten hold about 2.6%. Sequenced material: PBMCs, taken before TCRalphabeta/CD19-depleted stem cell transplant. The receptors stem from a girl aged 2-10 years with Fanconi anemia, due to receive a stem cell transplant.

This clonotype was counted many times. This chain connects TRBV20-1 to TRBJ2-1; a possible D gene is TRBD2 (5 bases). CDR3 length: 13 amino acids. V lost 5 bases and J lost 0, with 8 bases in between. Germline V gene lookup returns CDR1 DFQATT and CDR2 SNEGSKA (reference sequence). The CDR3 nucleotides are TGCAGTGCTCAAGGGAGCTCCTACAATGAGCAGTTCTTC. Amino acids: CSAQGSSYNEQFF.

The CDR3 sequence is CASSRGTPYYEQYF. CDR3 nucleotides: TGCGCCAGCAGTAGAGGTACACCCTACTACGAGCAGTACTTC. The chain couples TRBV5-1 to TRBJ2-7; no reliable D call. CDR3 length: 14 amino acids. V gave up 5 bases and J gave up 3 bases, with 15 bases separating them. CDR1 is SGHRS, CDR2 YFSETQ, per germline.

The chain joins TRBV29-1 to TRBJ1-1; maybe TRBD1 (6 bases). The germline CDR1 and CDR2 sequences are SQVTM and ANQGSEA. The CDR3 runs 13 residues. The V and J ends lost 4 bases and 6 bases respectively, with 15 bases between them. The CDR3 sequence is CSVGRTDRAEAFF. As DNA, the CDR3 is TGCAGCGTTGGACGGACAGATCGCGCTGAAGCTTTCTTT.

There are many counts of this clonotype. The V and J genes are TRBV29-1 and TRBJ2-7, with TRBD1 as a possible D gene (5 bases). CDR3 length: 11 amino acids. Germline CDR1 is SQVTM and CDR2 is ANQGSEA. With 6 bases removed from V and 3 bases from J, the gap between germline ends came to 9 bases. Here the CDR3 DNA reads TGCAGCGTCGATGACAGCTACGAGCAGTACTTC. Translation: CSVDDSYEQYF.

V gene TRBV28 combines with J gene TRBJ1-5; 9 bases are a match to TRBD1. This CDR3 region has 14 residues. The J segment lost 7 bases and the V segment lost 7 bases, leaving 8 bases of the junction unmatched. CDR1 and CDR2 (germline): MDHEN, SYDVKM. CDR3 nucleotide sequence: TGTGCCAGCAACGTCAGGACAGGGGTCCAGCCCCAGCATTTT. The encoded protein is CASNVRTGVQPQHF.

The table lists this clonotype with many counts. This rearrangement joins TRBV30 to TRBJ2-1, with 9 bases lining up with TRBD2. From germline, CDR1 is GTSNPN and CDR2 SVGIG (reference sequence). The trim removed 5 bases at V and 8 bases at J, leaving 7 bases unmatched. This CDR3 spans 13 amino acids. The CDR3 DNA follows: TGTGCCTGGGCTAGCGGGACTACCTATGAGCAGTTCTTC. Amino acid sequence: CAWASGTTYEQFF.

Only a few counts were recorded for this clonotype. The chain uses TRBV20-1 and TRBJ2-7, with TRBD1 as a possible D gene (5 bases). The CDR3 runs 13 residues. V shed 6 bases and J shed 1 base, with 13 bases lying between them. From germline, CDR1 is DFQATT and CDR2 SNEGSKA (reference sequence). The CDR3 is CSASRGGSYEQYF. The CDR3 DNA follows: TGCAGTGCCAGTAGGGGCGGTTCCTACGAGCAGTACTTC.

The chain joins TRBV28 to TRBJ2-3; tentatively, D is TRBD1 (5 bases). Germline V gene lookup returns CDR1 MDHEN and CDR2 SYDVKM. V was shortened by 3 bases and J by 0 bases, with 7 bases between the two germline ends. The CDR3 contains 14 residues. CDR3 sequence reads: CASSFQGSTDTQYF. Here the CDR3 DNA reads TGTGCCAGCAGTTTCCAGGGAAGCACAGATACGCAGTATTTT. Combining the CDR3 with reference TRBV28 and TRBJ2-3 gives the whole variable domain DVKVTQSSRYLVKRTGEKVFLECVQDMDHENMFWYRQDPGLGLRLIYFSYDVKMKEKGDIPEGYSVSREKKERFSLILESASTNQTSMYLCASSFQGSTDTQYFGPGTRLTVL.

This clonotype was seen only a few times. The gene calls are TRBV28 and TRBJ2-5; weak D call: TRBD1 (6 bases). V gave up 2 bases and J gave up 4 bases, with 23 bases separating them. Germline CDR1 MDHEN, CDR2 SYDVKM. The CDR3 runs 18 residues. CDR3 bases: TGTGCCAGCAGTTTACCTAACTCACAGGGAGTTAAGGGAGAGACCCAGTACTTC. Translation: CASSLPNSQGVKGETQYF.

This clonotype showed up many times. The V and J genes are TRBV7-2 and TRBJ1-1; no firm D call. The germline V and J ends were trimmed by 3 bases and 2 bases, with 4 bases remaining between them. Germline lookup yields CDR1 SGHTA and CDR2 FQGNSA. This CDR3 contains 12 residues. CDR3 in DNA: TGTGCCAGCAGCTTTATAAACACTGAAGCTTTCTTT. It specifies CASSFINTEAFF. Full variable domain (outside the CDR3, taken from reference TRBV7-2 and TRBJ1-1): GAGVSQSPSNKVTEKGKDVELRCDPISGHTALYWYRQSLGQGLEFLIYFQGNSAPDKSGLPSDRFSAERTGGSVSTLTIQRTQQEDSAVYLCASSFINTEAFFGQGTRLTVV.

This chain uses TRBV27 with TRBJ2-5; D not certain. Germline CDR1 MNHEY, CDR2 SMNVEV (reference sequence). CDR3 length: 16 amino acids. V was pared by 8 bases and J by 2 bases, with 21 bases between. CDR3 region: CASGSAANARQETQYF. The CDR3 DNA is TGTGCCAGCGGATCCGCGGCGAACGCGCGTCAAGAGACCCAGTACTTC.

This clonotype was counted at least ten times. The rearrangement joins TRBV20-1 to TRBJ2-5; TRBD1 or TRBD2 may be the D gene (5 bases each). Trimming removed 0 bases at V and 1 base at J, with 18 bases between. There are 17 residues in the CDR3. Per the germline V gene, CDR1 is DFQATT and CDR2 is SNEGSKA (reference sequence). CDR3 coding DNA: TGCAGTGCTAGAGACGACCTTGGTTGGGGGTTCCAAGAGACCCAGTACTTC. It yields the protein CSARDDLGWGFQETQYF.

The V and J genes are TRBV6-5 and TRBJ2-7, with unresolved D. CDR1 and CDR2 (germline): MNHEY, SVGAGI. V lost 0 bases to trimming and J lost 6 bases, with 12 bases between them. This CDR3 contains 14 residues. The CDR3 here is CASSYSNPSIEQYF. The CDR3 DNA follows: TGTGCCAGCAGTTACTCGAACCCTTCGATCGAGCAGTACTTC.

The chain combines TRBV20-1 with TRBJ2-7; D assignment may be TRBD1 or TRBD2 (5 bases each). V was cut by 6 bases and J by 1 base, with 7 bases left in between. Germline V gene data show CDR1 as DFQATT and CDR2 as SNEGSKA (reference sequence). CDR3 length: 11 residues. This chain's CDR3 is CSAGASYEQYF. CDR3 bases: TGCAGTGCCGGGGCATCCTACGAGCAGTACTTC.

This clonotype was picked up many times. The chain combines TRBV7-2 with TRBJ1-1; D gene ambiguous. This CDR3 is built from 16 residues. Germline loops: CDR1 SGHTA, CDR2 FQGNSA. V was trimmed by 1 base and J by 0 bases, leaving 12 bases between them. The CDR3 DNA reads as TGTGCCAGCAGCTTAGGGGGAAGGAGAGTGAACACTGAAGCTTTCTTT. As protein: CASSLGGRRVNTEAFF. Together with reference TRBV7-2 and TRBJ1-1, the CDR3 gives the full variable domain: GAGVSQSPSNKVTEKGKDVELRCDPISGHTALYWYRQSLGQGLEFLIYFQGNSAPDKSGLPSDRFSAERTGGSVSTLTIQRTQQEDSAVYLCASSLGGRRVNTEAFFGQGTRLTVV.

This clonotype was seen a few times. J is TRBJ2-1 and V is TRBV7-3; 8 positions agree with TRBD2. The V and J ends lost 1 base and 8 bases, in that order; junction bases with no gene match: 10. The CDR3 is 16 amino acids. Germline CDR1 reads SGHTA; CDR2 reads FQGTGA. CDR3 in DNA: TGTGCCAGCAGCTTAAGAACAAGCGGGAGTCACCATGAGCAGTTCTTC. Amino acids: CASSLRTSGSHHEQFF.

This clonotype showed up many times. J is TRBJ2-1 and V is TRBV10-3, with D hard to call. CDR3 length: 16 residues. V lost 2 bases, J lost 4 bases, and 15 bases lay in between. Germline CDR1 reads ENHRY; CDR2 reads SYGVKD. The CDR3 DNA sequence: TGTGCCATCAGTGAGCCAGAGGTGGGATCGTACAATGAGCAGTTCTTC. Translation: CAISEPEVGSYNEQFF.

V gene TRBV12-3 or TRBV12-4 combines with J gene TRBJ1-1; TRBD1 matches at 8 bases. V trimming: 5 bases; J trimming: 0 bases; junction bases outside the gene matches: 8. This CDR3 has 16 amino acids. The CDR3 loop reads CASSRHRTGMNTEAFF. The CDR3 DNA sequence: TGTGCCAGCAGTCGGCACAGGACAGGGATGAACACTGAAGCTTTCTTT.

This chain connects TRBV7-3 to TRBJ2-1; 7 nucleotides agree with TRBD2. The CDR3 is 15 amino acids. Trimming at V came to 1 base and at J to 4 bases, leaving 4 bases not matched to a gene. In germline, CDR1 is SGHTA, CDR2 FQGTGA. The CDR3 bases are TGTGCCAGCAGCTTAATGGCGGGAGTATACAATGAGCAGTTCTTC. The encoded protein is CASSLMAGVYNEQFF.

In its sample, this clonotype was seen many times. The chain recombines TRBV10-3 with TRBJ2-3; tentatively, D is TRBD1 (6 bases). Germline V gives CDR1 ENHRY, CDR2 SYGVKD. The CDR3 covers 17 residues. The V and J ends lost 2 bases and 1 base respectively, with 16 bases between them. Here the CDR3 reads CAISERGGGGGTDTQYF. The CDR3 nucleotides read TGTGCCATCAGTGAGAGAGGTGGGGGCGGAGGCACAGATACGCAGTATTTT.

The chain employs TRBV6-2 or TRBV6-3 and TRBJ2-2, with TRBD2 identical over 11 bases. The CDR3 has 19 amino acids. V lost 4 bases to trimming and J lost 2 bases; unmatched junction nucleotides: 12. CDR1 is MNHEY, CDR2 SVGEGT, per germline. The CDR3 nucleotides are TGTGCCAGCAGTTCCTCTAGGGTAGCGGGAGGGTCCAACACCGGGGAGCTGTTTTTT. Translated: CASSSSRVAGGSNTGELFF.

This clonotype appeared many times. This sequence joins TRBV12-3 or TRBV12-4 and TRBJ2-7; TRBD2 might be the D (5 bases). The CDR3 length is 12 residues. V lost 3 bases and J lost 7, with 10 bases in between. CDR3 sequence reads: CASSFGGLEQYF. The CDR3, as DNA: TGTGCCAGCAGTTTCGGCGGGTTAGAGCAGTACTTC.

This chain links TRBV20-1 with TRBJ1-4, with a possible D match to TRBD1 (5 bases). The germline V gene has CDR1 DFQATT and CDR2 SNEGSKA (reference sequence). This CDR3 has 11 amino acids. Deletions cut 3 bases from V and 8 bases from J, with 7 bases between. Here the CDR3 DNA reads TGCAGTGCTAGCCACAGGGAAAAACTGTTTTTT. Its translation is CSASHREKLFF.

This clonotype appeared a few times. This sequence joins TRBV5-6 and TRBJ1-2; TRBD1 agrees at 7 bases. This CDR3 has 14 residues. V dropped 4 bases and J dropped 6; count of bases not matched to a gene: 9. Germline values: CDR1 SGHDT, CDR2 YYEEEE. CDR3 amino acids: CASSPGQVGHGYTF. CDR3 in DNA: TGTGCCAGCAGCCCTGGACAGGTTGGCCATGGCTACACCTTC.

There are many counts of this clonotype. The chain links TRBV28 to TRBJ2-1; no firm D call. The CDR3 contains 14 residues. Per germline, CDR1 MDHEN and CDR2 SYDVKM. Trimming removed 4 bases from V and 9 bases from J, with 16 bases in between. As DNA, the CDR3 is TGTGCCAGCAGTTCTTACCTAGGGTCTAGTGAGCAGTTCTTC. Translation gives CASSSYLGSSEQFF.